The 19 T cell receptor beta chains presented below share a single source sample, sequenced in a study of regulatory T cells in long-lasting Graves disease. The time point: persistent/refractory GD, antithyroid drugs over 5 years with positive TRAb. Preparation of the TCR library used RNA extracted from PBMCs. Through Arm-PCR of CDR3 regions and iRepertoire HTBI primers, TCR beta libraries were built. TCRdb reprocessed the multiplex PCR reads with MiXCR, giving one entry per CDR3 protein. The table includes fewer than 600,000 distinct CDR3 sequences, about 20% detected once. Sample: peripheral blood mononuclear cells (PBMCs), taken when the disease was refractory, from a patient treated with antithyroid drugs. The origin of the receptors is a female donor with Graves disease.

Regarding this clonotype: Since a much larger clone is just one base distant, this may be a read error. The CDR3 bases are TGTGCCAGCAGTGCCGAAGGAGACGCTGAAGCTTTCTTT. Protein product: CASSAEGDAEAFF. This chain links TRBV6-2 or TRBV6-3 with TRBJ1-1; D is unclear. CDR1 is MNHEY and CDR2 is SVGEGT in the germline V gene. There are 13 residues in the CDR3. Trimming took off 5 bases at V and 6 bases at J, with 13 bases between the two ends.

Only a few counts were recorded for this clonotype. This chain uses TRBV27 with TRBJ1-5; D might be TRBD1 (5 bases). The ends were cut back, 5 bases at V and 5 bases at J, with 16 bases in the middle. The germline gives CDR1 MNHEY, CDR2 SMNVEV (reference sequence). This CDR3 contains 15 residues. Here the CDR3 DNA reads TGTGCCAGCAGTGATACCGACAGAGGGGATCAGCCCCAGCATTTT. Encoded protein: CASSDTDRGDQPQHF.

The chain employs TRBV5-1 and TRBJ2-2; D possibly uses TRBD1 or TRBD2 (5 bases each). Trimming left V 4 bases short and J 5 bases short, with 27 bases between. The CDR3 is made up of 19 amino acids. The germline gives CDR1 SGHRS, CDR2 YFSETQ. This CDR3 reads CASSADPWDGAVGTGELFF. CDR3 DNA: TGCGCCAGCAGCGCGGACCCCTGGGACGGAGCCGTGGGGACCGGGGAGCTGTTTTTT.

This clonotype was counted a few times. The chain is built from TRBV7-3 and TRBJ2-5; 7 nucleotides match TRBD2. Trimming took 1 base from V and 2 from J; bases not matched to a gene: 13. Looked up from germline, CDR1 is SGHTA and CDR2 is FQGTGA. The CDR3 covers 18 residues. CDR3 residues: CASSLNGRTGGTQETQYF. In DNA form, the CDR3 reads TGTGCCAGCAGCTTAAATGGCCGAACCGGGGGGACTCAAGAGACCCAGTACTTC.

The sample holds many counts of this clonotype. V and J are TRBV29-1 and TRBJ2-7; either TRBD1 or TRBD2 may supply D (5 bases each). V was pared by 5 bases and J by 7 bases, with 18 bases between. This CDR3 has 13 amino acids. Per the germline V gene, CDR1 is SQVTM and CDR2 is ANQGSEA. The CDR3 DNA follows: TGCAGCGTTACCGGGACGGGGAATGGTGAGCAGTACTTC. Its translation is CSVTGTGNGEQYF.

The chain uses TRBV19 and TRBJ2-5; D might be TRBD1 or TRBD2, each matching 6 bases. Germline CDR1 LNHDA, CDR2 SQIVND (reference sequence). This CDR3 region has 14 residues. The V and J ends lost 0 bases and 4 bases respectively, with 9 bases between them. CDR3 sequence (DNA): TGTGCCAGTAGTATAGATGGGGGGCGAGAGACCCAGTACTTC. This encodes CASSIDGGRETQYF.

The V gene is TRBV18, the J gene TRBJ1-1; possible D gene TRBD1, 5 bases. Germline CDR1 KGHSH, CDR2 LQKENI. Trimming pared 3 bases from V and 7 bases from J, leaving 15 bases between. CDR3 size: 14 residues. CDR3 in amino acids: CASSPAGPRGEAFF. CDR3 DNA sequence: TGTGCCAGCTCACCGGCGGGTCCTAGGGGTGAAGCTTTCTTT.

The chain employs TRBV20-1 and TRBJ2-6, with TRBD2 matching 10 bases. V dropped 5 bases and J dropped 0; count of bases not matched to a gene: 10. The germline V gene encodes CDR1 DFQATT and CDR2 SNEGSKA (reference sequence). The CDR3 is 18 residues long. The CDR3 coding sequence is TGCAGTGCTGAACCTAGCGGGGGTGGGTACTCTGGGGCCAACGTCCTGACTTTC. This sequence encodes CSAEPSGGGYSGANVLTF.

Only a few counts were recorded for this clonotype. V is TRBV7-2 and J is TRBJ1-4; no clear D. This CDR3 spans 16 amino acids. V gave up 5 bases and J gave up 7 bases, with 20 bases separating them. The germline V gene encodes CDR1 SGHTA and CDR2 FQGNSA. The DNA for the CDR3 is TGTGCCAGCAGCGAGACTCCCGGAGGAAGTGGTGAAAAACTGTTTTTT. Translating gives CASSETPGGSGEKLFF.

This clonotype has ten or more counts. The CDR3 DNA is TGCAGCGTATCCGTTCCAAATCAGCCCCAGCATTTT. This sequence encodes CSVSVPNQPQHF. V and J are TRBV29-1 and TRBJ1-5; D gene ambiguous. The CDR3 extends over 12 amino acids. The germline V gene encodes CDR1 SQVTM and CDR2 ANQGSEA. Trimming removed 6 bases from V and 4 bases from J, with 10 bases in between.

Written as DNA, the CDR3 is TGTGCCAGCAGGGGGATCGCAGATACGCAGTATTTT. Residues: CASRGIADTQYF. The genes are TRBV28 and TRBJ2-3; D remains ambiguous. CDR1 and CDR2 (germline): MDHEN, SYDVKM. V lost 6 bases and J 4 bases, leaving 8 bases between the germline ends. CDR3 length equals 12 residues.

The rearrangement joins TRBV5-8 to TRBJ2-7; D perhaps matches TRBD2 (6 bases). There are 15 residues in the CDR3. The V gene lost 2 bases and the J gene lost 5 bases, with 17 bases spanning the gap. From germline, CDR1 is SGHTS and CDR2 YDEGEE. The CDR3 coding sequence is TGTGCCAGCAGCTTAGCATCAAGACTAGTTGACGAGCAGTACTTC. It is translated as CASSLASRLVDEQYF.

In this sample, this clonotype turned up a few times. At one end the junction does not follow the germline gene, possibly because of a read error. The CDR3 DNA sequence: TGTGCCGTCAGTGAGTCGAGCGGGGGTGTTTCGACCCAGTACTTC. Its protein product is CAVSESSGGVSTQYF. The chain is built from TRBV10-3 and TRBJ2-5; TRBD2 agrees at 8 bases. Germline loops: CDR1 ENHRY, CDR2 SYGVKD. There are 15 residues in the CDR3.

This clonotype was counted a few times. The genes are TRBV30 and TRBJ1-2, with D perhaps matching TRBD1 (5 bases). The germline V gene encodes CDR1 GTSNPN and CDR2 SVGIG (reference sequence). The CDR3 loop spans 15 amino acids. V was cut by 4 bases and J by 6 bases, with 21 bases left in between. The CDR3 region has the DNA TGTGCCTGGATCTCCTCAGGGTCGGGATTCAATGGCTACACCTTC. Its protein product is CAWISSGSGFNGYTF.

This clonotype was seen at least ten times. The chain recombines TRBV7-8 with TRBJ2-5; TRBD2 agrees at 10 bases. Germline trimming cut 1 base from V and 7 bases from J; bases unmatched to any gene: 6. CDR3 size: 15 residues. CDR1 and CDR2 from the germline V gene are SGHVS and FQNEAQ. The CDR3 spells CASSLVAGGTGTQYF. For the CDR3, the DNA is TGTGCCAGCAGCTTAGTAGCGGGGGGCACGGGGACCCAGTACTTC.

The rearrangement joins TRBV11-1 to TRBJ1-1; possible D gene TRBD1, 6 bases. The CDR3 covers 16 residues. V was cut by 4 bases and J by 3 bases, with 18 bases left in between. Germline V gene lookup returns CDR1 SGHAT and CDR2 FQDESV (reference sequence). The CDR3 sequence: CASSSDRFGRYTEAFF. The CDR3 bases are TGTGCCAGCAGCTCCGACAGGTTTGGGAGGTACACTGAAGCTTTCTTT.

This clonotype was observed at least ten times. The rearrangement uses TRBV20-1 and TRBJ2-5; tentative D call: TRBD2 (5 bases). V lost 5 bases, J lost 0 bases, and 13 bases lay in between. Germline V gives CDR1 DFQATT, CDR2 SNEGSKA (reference sequence). The CDR3 spans 14 residues. The CDR3 nucleotides read TGCAGTGCTCCGCAGAGGGCAGACCAAGAGACCCAGTACTTC. Protein: CSAPQRADQETQYF.

This clonotype showed up many times. The chain has TRBV27 and TRBJ2-7, with 12 bases that match TRBD2. The V gene's germline CDR1 is MNHEY and CDR2 SMNVEV (reference sequence). The trim removed 5 bases at V and 3 bases at J, leaving 17 bases unmatched. The CDR3 is 19 residues long. The DNA for the CDR3 is TGTGCCAGCAGTCCGGGCCGGGCTTACCCGGGACTAGCGGGCTACGAGCAGTACTTC. The encoded protein is CASSPGRAYPGLAGYEQYF.

The chain uses TRBV28 and TRBJ2-3; TRBD1 aligns across 10 bases. Per the germline V gene, CDR1 is MDHEN and CDR2 is SYDVKM. The CDR3 spans 16 residues. V was clipped by 10 bases and J by 0 bases; unmatched bases: 10. CDR3 nucleotide sequence: TGTGCCATTTCCGGGACAGGGGCCTCTAGCACAGATACGCAGTATTTT. The encoded protein is CAISGTGASSTDTQYF.